This entry lists 28 T cell receptor beta chains sequenced from one sample in a study of shared clonotypes between healthy human individuals. Only in-frame clones appear in the TCRdb table, and some are missing; sequencing was by immunoSEQ multiplex PCR. This table holds 400,000 to 500,000 clones, approximately 79% found once. Sequenced material: PBMCs. The origin of the receptors is a woman in her 40s in good health. Some clones in this sample may be carry-over from other donors' samples.

This clone was counted ten times or more. This sequence joins TRBV13 and TRBJ2-2; 12 bases fit TRBD2. J was trimmed by 5 bases and V by 5 bases; bases with no gene match: 6. The CDR3 is 16 residues long. CDR1 is PRHDT, CDR2 FYEKMQ, per germline (reference sequence). The CDR3 nucleotides read TGTGCCAGCAGCCCGACTAGCGGGAGAAATACCGGGGAGCTGTTTTTT. Protein: CASSPTSGRNTGELFF.

V and J are TRBV7-3 and TRBJ2-2; tentatively, D is TRBD2 (7 bases). CDR1 SGHTA and CDR2 FQGTGA come from the germline V gene. Trimming took 4 bases from V and 3 from J, leaving 24 bases between them. This CDR3 is built from 19 residues. CDR3 protein: CASSSSGTRGSSDTGELFF. In DNA form, the CDR3 reads TGTGCCAGCAGCTCCAGCGGGACCAGGGGTTCCTCGGACACCGGGGAGCTGTTTTTT.

The chain carries TRBV15 and TRBJ2-7; D is uncertain. CDR1 and CDR2 from the germline V gene are LNHNV and YYDKDF (reference sequence). Trimming cost V 0 bases and J 2 bases, with 14 bases left between them. The CDR3 contains 16 residues. CDR3 coding DNA: TGTGCCACCAGCAGAGATCGGGCTAGTGGTACCTACGAGCAGTACTTC. Amino acids: CATSRDRASGTYEQYF.

This chain connects TRBV5-4 to TRBJ2-4; no definite D call. Germline-derived CDR1 and CDR2 are SGHNT and YYREEE (reference sequence). The germline V and J ends were trimmed by 7 bases and 1 base, with 12 bases remaining between them. The CDR3 has 14 amino acids. CDR3 in DNA: TGTGCCAGCGGCGATGGCACGGCCAAAAACATTCAGTACTTC. This encodes CASGDGTAKNIQYF.

J is TRBJ1-5 and V is TRBV6-1; 9 bases are shared with TRBD1. J lost 6 bases, V lost 9 bases, and 6 bases had no gene match. From germline, CDR1 is MNHNS and CDR2 SASEGT. The CDR3 totals 13 residues. DNA of the CDR3: TGTGCCAGTAGGGGACAGGGCAGTCAGCCCCAGCATTTT. Translated: CASRGQGSQPQHF.

The chain joins TRBV27 to TRBJ2-3; D gene uncertain. CDR1 is MNHEY and CDR2 is SMNVEV in the germline V gene (reference sequence). The germline V and J ends were trimmed by 3 bases and 2 bases, with 6 bases remaining between them. The CDR3 length is 13 residues. The CDR3 spells CASSFSYTDTQYF. The CDR3 region has the DNA TGTGCCAGCAGTTTTTCTTACACAGATACGCAGTATTTT.

V usage is TRBV29-1 and J usage is TRBJ1-1; D ambiguous. CDR3 length equals 13 residues. V lost 3 bases, J lost 4 bases, and 12 bases lay in between. The germline gives CDR1 SQVTM, CDR2 ANQGSEA. The CDR3 protein is CSVEHLGPTEAFF. The DNA for the CDR3 is TGCAGCGTTGAGCACCTGGGCCCCACTGAAGCTTTCTTT. The entire variable domain, with the rest obtained from reference TRBV29-1 and TRBJ1-1, is as follows: SAVISQKPSRDICQRGTSLTIQCQVDSQVTMMFWYRQQPGQSLTLIATANQGSEATYESGFVIDKFPISRPNLTFSTLTVSNMSPEDSSIYLCSVEHLGPTEAFFGQGTRLTVV.

The V gene is TRBV5-6, the J gene TRBJ2-1; no firm D call. V was trimmed by 0 bases and J by 3 bases, leaving 13 bases between them. Germline loops: CDR1 SGHDT, CDR2 YYEEEE. The CDR3 sequence is 16 residues long. CDR3 amino acids: CASSLGDSRIYNEQFF. CDR3 nucleotides: TGTGCCAGCAGCTTGGGAGATAGCCGTATCTACAATGAGCAGTTCTTC.

This clone was counted once. The V gene is TRBV10-2, the J gene TRBJ2-5, with 9 nucleotides matching TRBD2. Trimming at V came to 6 bases and at J to 4 bases, leaving 3 bases not matched to a gene. The CDR3 contains 13 residues. Germline assignment: CDR1 WSHSY and CDR2 SAAADI. Written as DNA, the CDR3 is TGCGCCAGCAGACTAGCGGGTGTAGAGACCCAGTACTTC. Its protein is CASRLAGVETQYF.

The chain couples TRBV27 to TRBJ1-2, with TRBD1 as a possible D gene (5 bases). Trimming cost V 5 bases and J 0 bases, with 19 bases left between them. CDR1 and CDR2 from the germline V gene are MNHEY and SMNVEV (reference sequence). The CDR3 contains 17 residues. CDR3 DNA sequence: TGTGCCAGCAGTAAAACGTGGGGGGGAATCACTAACTATGGCTACACCTTC. It translates to CASSKTWGGITNYGYTF.

The chain employs TRBV11-3 and TRBJ1-1; D is unresolved. The CDR3 totals 13 residues. The V and J ends lost 3 bases and 6 bases respectively, with 11 bases between them. CDR1 is SGHNT and CDR2 is YENEEA in the germline V gene. CDR3 bases: TGTGCCAGCAGCTTTTCTACCGAGGCTGAAGCTTTCTTT. This encodes CASSFSTEAEAFF.

The chain links TRBV5-6 to TRBJ1-2; D call uncertain. The germline CDR1 and CDR2 sequences are SGHDT and YYEEEE. Trimming took 3 bases from V and 6 from J, leaving 12 bases between them. The CDR3 consists of 13 residues. The CDR3 bases are TGTGCCAGCAGCTCCCTTGGGGAGGATGGCTACACCTTC. Translated, it gives CASSSLGEDGYTF.

CDR3 DNA: TGTGCCAGCAGCCAACGTCGGACAGGGAGGGAGACCCAGTACTTC. This codes for CASSQRRTGRETQYF. V gene TRBV7-8 combines with J gene TRBJ2-5; TRBD1 matches 8 bases. CDR3 length equals 15 residues. The V gene end was trimmed by 5 bases and the J gene end by 5 bases; junction bases not matched to a gene: 10. Germline V gives CDR1 SGHVS, CDR2 FQNEAQ. Variable domain in full (rest from reference TRBV7-8 and TRBJ2-5): GAGVSQSPRYKVAKRGQDVALRCDPISGHVSLFWYQQALGQGPEFLTYFQNEAQLDKSGLPSDRFFAERPEGSVSTLKIQRTQQEDSAVYLCASSQRRTGRETQYFGPGTRLLVL.

Concerning this clone: One end of the junction does not line up with germline, which may come from a read error. The J gene is TRBJ1-5, the V gene TRBV10-3; no firm D call. Germline lookup yields CDR1 ENHRY and CDR2 SYGVKD. The CDR3 is 14 amino acids. This CDR3 is CAINPTGSNQPQHF. The CDR3 DNA reads as TGTGCTATCAACCCGACCGGGAGCAATCAGCCCCAGCATTTT.

The chain joins TRBV30 to TRBJ2-1; 9 bases are a match to TRBD1. CDR1 GTSNPN and CDR2 SVGIG come from the germline V gene (reference sequence). J gave up 7 bases and V 6 bases, and 10 bases lay outside the gene matches. The CDR3 runs 14 residues. The CDR3 loop reads CACSRDRVGNEQFF. In DNA, the CDR3 is TGTGCCTGTTCCCGGGACAGGGTTGGGAATGAGCAGTTCTTC.

This sequence joins TRBV4-1 and TRBJ2-1, with 7 bases fitting TRBD2. Germline V gene data show CDR1 as MGHRA and CDR2 as YSYEKL. CDR3 size: 16 residues. Trimming took 1 base from V and 1 from J; bases not matched to a gene: 4. The CDR3 sequence is CASSQGERGSYNEQFF. The CDR3 DNA reads as TGCGCCAGCAGCCAAGGGGAGCGGGGTTCCTACAATGAGCAGTTCTTC.

CDR3 sequence reads: CASSRGQGGKRETQYF. CDR3 nucleotide sequence: TGTGCCAGCAGCCGGGGACAGGGGGGTAAGAGAGAGACCCAGTACTTC. The rearrangement joins TRBV13 to TRBJ2-5, with TRBD1 identical over 11 bases. CDR3 length: 16 amino acids. J gave up 4 bases and V 5 bases, and 9 bases lay outside the gene matches. The germline V gene has CDR1 PRHDT and CDR2 FYEKMQ (reference sequence).

A single count supports this clone. J is TRBJ2-7 and V is TRBV1; the D call of TRBD1 is as the table states it, not checked on the DNA. TRBV1 is marked as a pseudogene. The CDR3 is made up of 18 amino acids. CDR3 nucleotides: TGCACCAGCAGCCAAGTGGGACAGGCAGTAAGGGGCGACTACGAGCAGTACTTC. It codes for CTSSQVGQAVRGDYEQYF.

This clone has a handful of counts. The V call is TRBV25-1, the J call TRBJ2-7; TRBD1 might be the D (7 bases). Germline V gene lookup returns CDR1 MGHDK and CDR2 SYGVNS. The CDR3 consists of 13 residues. V dropped 5 bases and J dropped 5 bases, with 13 bases sitting between them. The CDR3 DNA follows: TGTGCCAGCAGTCCAGGGGGGTCGAACGAGCAGTACTTC. Its translation is CASSPGGSNEQYF.

The chain recombines TRBV5-4 with TRBJ1-4; 10 nucleotides agree with TRBD1. The CDR3 is made up of 15 amino acids. The V segment lost 2 bases and the J segment 8 bases; nucleotides outside the gene matches: 6. Germline assignment: CDR1 SGHNT and CDR2 YYREEE (reference sequence). CDR3 region: CASSFIGTGDEKLFF. The CDR3 coding sequence is TGTGCCAGCAGCTTTATCGGGACAGGGGACGAAAAACTGTTTTTT.

This clone was found many times. The chain links TRBV6-5 to TRBJ1-2; D is possibly TRBD1 (5 bases). V lost 8 bases and J lost 8, with 18 bases in between. This CDR3 spans 13 amino acids. Germline values: CDR1 MNHEY, CDR2 SVGAGI. The DNA for the CDR3 is TGTGCCAGCCAAAGGGGTTCTACGGACGGCTACACCTTC. Translation: CASQRGSTDGYTF.

This sequence joins TRBV18 and TRBJ1-3; no reliable D call. Trimming cost V 7 bases and J 0 bases, with 16 bases left between them. The CDR3 is 16 amino acids. Germline assignment: CDR1 KGHSH and CDR2 LQKENI. The CDR3, as DNA: TGTGCCAGCTTACCGACCGGAGCTTACTCTGGAAACACCATATATTTT. Protein sequence: CASLPTGAYSGNTIYF.

The V call is TRBV6-1, the J call TRBJ1-2; maybe TRBD1 (5 bases). Trimming left V 0 bases short and J 4 bases short, with 12 bases between. The CDR3 contains 15 residues. CDR1 and CDR2 from the germline V gene are MNHNS and SASEGT. As DNA, the CDR3 is TGTGCCAGCAGTGAAGCCCCCGGGGGTCCCTATGGCTACACCTTC. This gives the protein CASSEAPGGPYGYTF.

V and J are TRBV5-6 and TRBJ1-4; 8 bases match TRBD1. In germline, CDR1 is SGHDT, CDR2 YYEEEE. This CDR3 has 15 residues. V gave up 4 bases and J gave up 8 bases; unmatched junction bases: 10. DNA of the CDR3: TGTGCCAGCAGCACGAGGACAGGGCTTAAAGAAAAACTGTTTTTT. It encodes CASSTRTGLKEKLFF.

The V gene is TRBV15, the J gene TRBJ2-2; no definite D call. The CDR3 covers 15 residues. V lost 3 bases to trimming and J lost 5 bases, with 13 bases between them. Per germline, CDR1 LNHNV and CDR2 YYDKDF (reference sequence). CDR3 bases: TGTGCCACCAGCAGTTCTAGGGAATTAACCGGGGAGCTGTTTTTT. This encodes CATSSSRELTGELFF.

The V call is TRBV30, the J call TRBJ2-3, with no clear D. Trimming removed 4 bases from V and 2 bases from J, with 10 bases in between. Germline assignment: CDR1 GTSNPN and CDR2 SVGIG (reference sequence). The CDR3 contains 13 residues. DNA of the CDR3: TGTGCCTGGATTGGGGAAATCACAGATACGCAGTATTTT. Protein product: CAWIGEITDTQYF.

The gene calls are TRBV5-1 and TRBJ1-3; the D gene is possibly TRBD1 (6 bases). The CDR3 has 18 residues. From germline, CDR1 is SGHRS and CDR2 YFSETQ. Trimming removed 0 bases from V and 1 base from J, with 17 bases in between. This CDR3 is CASSLEPGQRLSGNTIYF. Written as DNA, the CDR3 is TGCGCCAGCAGCTTGGAACCGGGACAACGACTATCTGGAAACACCATATATTTT.

About this clone: This could be a read error, since a much larger clone is one nucleotide away. Different DNA sequences within this sample yield the same CDR3. The chain carries TRBV18 and TRBJ1-5; D gene ambiguous. Germline CDR1 is KGHSH and CDR2 is LQKENI. This CDR3 is 16 amino acids long. DNA for the CDR3: TGTGCCAGTTCACCACGGGTCGCGAATAGCAATCAGCCCCAGCATTTT. It yields the protein CASSPRVANSNQPQHF. Full variable domain (outside the CDR3, taken from reference TRBV18 and TRBJ1-5): NAGVMQNPRHLVRRRGQEARLRCSPMKGHSHVYWYRQLPEEGLKFMVYLQKENIIDESGMPKERFSAEFPKEGPSILRIQQVVRGDSAAYFCASSPRVANSNQPQHFGDGTRLSIL.